Below, one TCR beta chain is given with its context. The target antigen is unknown. This clone may be a read error of a much larger clone one base away. The data were taken from a study of shared clonotypes between healthy human individuals. The overall study: The donor pool was made up of a couple of women and a few men aged 18 to 49. Regarding the study as a whole: Limitation of the genetic and exposure-history diversity represented came from the few donors.

This CDR3 comprises 12 residues. V lost 5 bases to trimming and J lost 1 base, with 3 bases between them. Germline loops: CDR1 LNHDA, CDR2 SQIVND (reference sequence). The genomic DNA of each subset was split evenly across several immunoSEQ plates. Authors' methods: Filtering differed since immunoSEQ provided only junctions, with no quality scores. TCRdb's table, derived via immunoSEQ multiplex PCR, lists solely in-frame clones and lacks some. Clone size and the V and J calls come from that table; the DNA yielded D and trimming. The data show around 510,000 clones, roughly 79% seen once. Input material: PBMCs. This TCR came from a woman aged 35 to 49 in good health. Some clones in this sample may be carry-over from other donors' samples. The chain employs TRBV19 and TRBJ1-5, with D unresolved. As DNA, the CDR3 is TGTGCCAGTAGTGACAGCAATCAGCCCCAGCATTTT. It codes for CASSDSNQPQHF.